These T cell receptor beta chains were read from a single sample in a study of cytomegalovirus exposure and HLA in healthy donors. Repertoires were generated with immunoSEQ multiplex PCR, while TCRdb's copy carries only in-frame clones and drops some. In the table there are some 140,000 clones, 55% to 75% of which are singletons. Sequencing was carried out using PBMCs. The receptor set was obtained from a man aged 50 to 60 in good health and CMV-seropositive. CDR3s include the opening cysteine and the closing phenylalanine or tryptophan. Fields, in order: clone size, J gene, V gene, D gene, CDR3 DNA, CDR3 protein. D genes are given only for firm matches. Size tells how often a clone was seen (once, few, many) or the class of an expanded clone, and some rows leave it out.

clone size: many; J gene: TRBJ1-1; V gene: TRBV5-6; D gene: TRBD1; CDR3 DNA: TGTGCCAGCAGCTTGTCATACGGGACAGCGAACACTGAAGCTTTCTTT; CDR3 protein: CASSLSYGTANTEAFF
clone size: .; J gene: TRBJ1-4; V gene: TRBV7-8; D gene: .; CDR3 DNA: TGTGCCAGCAGCTTAGTTCGGGGGGCGTGGGGGGCTAATGAAAAACTGTTTTTT; CDR3 protein: CASSLVRGAWGANEKLFF
clone size: once; J gene: TRBJ2-5; V gene: TRBV2; D gene: TRBD1; CDR3 DNA: TGTGCCAGCAGCCCGGACAGGGGACAAGAGACCCAGTACTTC; CDR3 protein: CASSPDRGQETQYF
clone size: .; J gene: TRBJ1-5; V gene: TRBV2; D gene: .; CDR3 DNA: TGTGCCAGTGGGGGCAGGGGCAATCAGCCCCAGCATTTT; CDR3 protein: CASGGRGNQPQHF
clone size: .; J gene: TRBJ2-7; V gene: TRBV2; D gene: .; CDR3 DNA: TGTGCCAGCAGTGCTAGGCGGGACTCCTACGAGCAGTACTTC; CDR3 protein: CASSARRDSYEQYF
clone size: .; J gene: TRBJ2-3; V gene: TRBV12-5; D gene: TRBD2; CDR3 DNA: TGTGCTAGTGGCCCCCAACTAGCGGGATCGGGTACGCAGTATTTT; CDR3 protein: CASGPQLAGSGTQYF
clone size: .; J gene: TRBJ2-5; V gene: TRBV29-1; D gene: TRBD1; CDR3 DNA: TGCAGCGTCCGGGACAGGGGGCCTCAGGAGACCCAGTACTTC; CDR3 protein: CSVRDRGPQETQYF
clone size: few; J gene: TRBJ2-1; V gene: TRBV7-9; D gene: TRBD2; CDR3 DNA: TGTGCCAGCAGCTTACCCCGGAGACTAGCGCGTAGTTGGGATGAGCAGTTCTTC; CDR3 protein: CASSLPRRLARSWDEQFF
clone size: .; J gene: TRBJ1-2; V gene: TRBV6-6; D gene: .; CDR3 DNA: TGTGCCAGCAGTTTCCTGATAGATGGCTACACCTTC; CDR3 protein: CASSFLIDGYTF
clone size: .; J gene: TRBJ2-7; V gene: TRBV5-1; D gene: TRBD2; CDR3 DNA: TGCGCCAGCAGGTCTCGAGCGGGAGCTTCCTACGAGCAGTACTTC; CDR3 protein: CASRSRAGASYEQYF
clone size: .; J gene: TRBJ2-6; V gene: TRBV29-1; D gene: .; CDR3 DNA: TGCAGCGTTGAAGATAGATCCGGCTCTGGGGCCAACGTCCTGACTTTC; CDR3 protein: CSVEDRSGSGANVLTF
clone size: .; J gene: TRBJ2-1; V gene: TRBV5-1; D gene: .; CDR3 DNA: TGCGCCAGCACGAGCGGCGCCTACAATGAGCAGTTCTTC; CDR3 protein: CASTSGAYNEQFF
clone size: .; J gene: TRBJ1-2; V gene: TRBV29-1; D gene: .; CDR3 DNA: TGCAGCGTTGAACAGACTGCCTTTAACTATGGCTACACCTTC; CDR3 protein: CSVEQTAFNYGYTF